A single sample is the source of the 24 T cell receptor beta chains below, sequenced in a study of cytomegalovirus exposure and HLA in healthy donors. In the PCR, 60 Vbeta and 13 Jbeta primers were used. Data came from immunoSEQ multiplex PCR; TCRdb stores just in-frame clones and leaves some out. Of around 100,000 clones detected, about a tenth appear once; the ten largest clones hold about 5.7%. The sample comprised PBMCs. The receptor set was obtained from a man aged 40-50 years in good health and CMV-seropositive.

CDR3 bases: TGCGCCAGCAGCCAAGCGGGGACAGCGGCCTATGGCTACACCTTC. Residues: CASSQAGTAAYGYTF. The chain employs TRBV4-1 and TRBJ1-2, with 7 bases lining up with TRBD1. The CDR3 spans 15 residues. J was trimmed by 4 bases and V by 1 base; bases with no gene match: 6. CDR1 is MGHRA and CDR2 is YSYEKL in the germline V gene.

The V gene is TRBV5-1, the J gene TRBJ2-3; TRBD2 matches at 7 bases. The CDR3 length is 16 residues. The junction had 4 bases not matched to a gene; V was cut back by 0 bases and J by 0 bases. Looked up from germline, CDR1 is SGHRS and CDR2 is YFSETQ. The chain's CDR3 is CASSLARGGSTDTQYF. The CDR3, as DNA: TGCGCCAGCAGCTTGGCGCGCGGGGGTAGCACAGATACGCAGTATTTT.

The J gene is TRBJ2-5, the V gene TRBV11-3, with a weak D call TRBD2 (6 bases). The CDR3 has 14 amino acids. Germline V gene lookup returns CDR1 SGHNT and CDR2 YENEEA. Trimming left V 2 bases short and J 5 bases short, with 12 bases between. The CDR3, as DNA: TGTGCCAGCAGCTTATCGGGAGTAGGGGAGACCCAGTACTTC. It is translated as CASSLSGVGETQYF.

The table lists this clone with a few counts. The chain uses TRBV29-1 and TRBJ2-2; no clear D gene. Germline CDR1 SQVTM, CDR2 ANQGSEA. The germline V and J ends were trimmed by 4 bases and 6 bases, with 6 bases remaining between them. This CDR3 region has 11 residues. CDR3 residues: CSVGVAGELFF. The CDR3 DNA sequence: TGCAGCGTTGGAGTGGCCGGGGAGCTGTTTTTT.

V usage is TRBV9 and J usage is TRBJ2-3; tentatively, D is TRBD1 (6 bases). Germline V CDR1 and CDR2: SGDLS, YYNGEE. Trimming took 6 bases from V and 1 from J, leaving 15 bases between them. The CDR3 sequence is 15 residues long. DNA for the CDR3: TGTGCCAGCACCGTGGGACATTCGGGCACAGATACGCAGTATTTT. Translating it yields CASTVGHSGTDTQYF.

This CDR3 reads CASRQSDTQYF. CDR3 bases: TGTGCCAGCAGACAGTCAGATACGCAGTATTTT. J is TRBJ2-3 and V is TRBV25-1; D uncertain. Trimming took 6 bases from V and 4 from J, leaving 5 bases between them. CDR3 size: 11 residues. CDR1 MGHDK and CDR2 SYGVNS come from the germline V gene.

Only a few counts were recorded for this clone. The V gene is TRBV30, the J gene TRBJ1-5; D call uncertain. Between the trimmed V and J ends, which lost 5 bases and 4 bases, there was a span of 9 bases. The CDR3 loop spans 12 amino acids. From germline, CDR1 is GTSNPN and CDR2 SVGIG (reference sequence). The CDR3 DNA reads TGTGCCTGGGGAGGTCCAAATCAGCCCCAGCATTTT. This translates into CAWGGPNQPQHF. Complete variable domain (other parts from reference TRBV30 and TRBJ1-5): SQTIHQWPATLVQPVGSPLSLECTVEGTSNPNLYWYRQAAGRGLQLLFYSVGIGQISSEVPQNLSASRPQDRQFILSSKKLLLSDSGFYLCAWGGPNQPQHFGDGTRLSIL.

In this sample, this clone turned up many times. This chain joins TRBV19 and TRBJ1-5, with D maybe TRBD1 (6 bases). The V and J ends lost 5 bases and 4 bases respectively, with 12 bases between them. Per the germline V gene, CDR1 is LNHDA and CDR2 is SQIVND (reference sequence). This CDR3 has 14 residues. CDR3 DNA sequence: TGTGCCAGTAGTCGCGGGGGCGGTAATCAGCCCCAGCATTTT. This codes for CASSRGGGNQPQHF.

This clone has more than one count but fewer than ten. This rearrangement joins TRBV6-5 to TRBJ1-2; 8 bases map to TRBD1. This CDR3 is built from 16 residues. Trimming at V came to 1 base and at J to 1 base, leaving 5 bases not matched to a gene. The germline gives CDR1 MNHEY, CDR2 SVGAGI. The CDR3 region has the DNA TGTGCCAGCAGTTACTGGACGACAGGGGATAACTATGGCTACACCTTC. Amino acid sequence: CASSYWTTGDNYGYTF.

On this clone: Distinct nucleotide sequences in the sample also encode this CDR3. The chain employs TRBV7-2 and TRBJ2-3; D perhaps matches TRBD2 (6 bases). From germline, CDR1 is SGHTA and CDR2 FQGNSA. V dropped 3 bases and J dropped 4 bases, with 14 bases sitting between them. The CDR3 is 15 residues long. The CDR3 region has the DNA TGTGCCAGCAGCTTGGGGAGGTTTAGAGCAGATACGCAGTATTTT. Protein product: CASSLGRFRADTQYF.

A few counts support this clone. This chain uses TRBV7-9 with TRBJ2-1; TRBD2 matches 9 bases. Germline V gene sequence: CDR1 SEHNR, CDR2 FQNEAQ (reference sequence). The length of the CDR3 is 15 residues. J gave up 4 bases and V 1 base, and 2 bases lay outside the gene matches. The CDR3 DNA is TGTGCCAGCAGCTTAGGGGCGGGAGGGTACAATGAGCAGTTCTTC. It codes for CASSLGAGGYNEQFF. Together with reference TRBV7-9 and TRBJ2-1, the CDR3 gives the full variable domain: DTGVSQNPRHKITKRGQNVTFRCDPISEHNRLYWYRQTLGQGPEFLTYFQNEAQLEKSRLLSDRFSAERPKGSFSTLEIQRTEQGDSAMYLCASSLGAGGYNEQFFGPGTRLTVL.

In this sample, this clone turned up a few times. The rearrangement links TRBV5-1 to TRBJ2-7, with TRBD1 matching over 10 bases. CDR1 and CDR2 from the germline V gene are SGHRS and YFSETQ. Losses at the gene ends were 4 bases for V and 2 bases for J; bases not matched to a gene: 3. CDR3 length: 14 residues. CDR3 amino acids: CASSIGTGAYEQYF. The CDR3 DNA reads TGCGCCAGCAGCATCGGGACAGGGGCCTACGAGCAGTACTTC.

This clone was seen a handful of times. The V and J genes are TRBV28 and TRBJ1-2; the match to TRBD1 covers 12 bases. The ends lost 6 bases at V and 5 bases at J; junction bases unmatched: 7. The CDR3 has 15 amino acids. CDR1 is MDHEN and CDR2 is SYDVKM in the germline V gene. The CDR3 here is CASRGTGGGGYGYTF. As DNA, the CDR3 is TGTGCCAGCAGGGGGACAGGGGGCGGAGGGTATGGCTACACCTTC.

The CDR3 region has the DNA TGTGCCAGTTCCTTCACCCCCCCCGGGAGCAGGGTGGTTGAGCAGTACTTC. Protein sequence: CASSFTPPGSRVVEQYF. The gene calls are TRBV7-8 and TRBJ2-7; D possibly corresponds to TRBD2 (6 bases). The CDR3 totals 17 residues. CDR1 and CDR2 from the germline V gene are SGHVS and FQNEAQ. V lost 9 bases to trimming and J lost 7 bases, with 31 bases between them. The complete variable domain, with remaining parts taken from reference TRBV7-8 and TRBJ2-7, reads GAGVSQSPRYKVAKRGQDVALRCDPISGHVSLFWYQQALGQGPEFLTYFQNEAQLDKSGLPSDRFFAERPEGSVSTLKIQRTQQEDSAVYLCASSFTPPGSRVVEQYFGPGTRLTVT.

There are a few counts of this clone. The J gene is TRBJ1-2, the V gene TRBV6-5; weak D call: TRBD1 (6 bases). V shed 8 bases and J shed 2 bases, with 15 bases lying between them. This CDR3 has 14 residues. CDR1 and CDR2 from the germline V gene are MNHEY and SVGAGI. CDR3 residues: CASHPAGTNYGYTF. For the CDR3, the DNA is TGTGCCAGCCATCCAGCCGGGACAAACTATGGCTACACCTTC.

There are a few counts of this clone. The same CDR3 arises from other DNA sequences in this sample as well. The chain links TRBV5-4 to TRBJ2-7; 8 bases are a match to TRBD1. Germline V gene sequence: CDR1 SGHNT, CDR2 YYREEE (reference sequence). This CDR3 region has 16 residues. V dropped 4 bases and J dropped 3; count of bases not matched to a gene: 12. This chain's CDR3 is CASSLWETGAIYEQYF. The CDR3 DNA follows: TGTGCCAGCAGCCTTTGGGAGACAGGGGCTATCTACGAGCAGTACTTC.

The V call is TRBV6-1, the J call TRBJ2-2; D call uncertain. Germline V gene data show CDR1 as MNHNS and CDR2 as SASEGT. Trimming took 4 bases from V and 2 from J, leaving 8 bases between them. The CDR3 is made up of 14 amino acids. CDR3 residues: CASSVTGNTGELFF. CDR3 nucleotides: TGTGCCAGCAGTGTGACTGGAAACACCGGGGAGCTGTTTTTT.

This clone has a handful of counts. The chain uses TRBV2 and TRBJ2-1, with 8 bases that match TRBD2. CDR1 and CDR2 (germline): SNHLY, FYNNEI. With V trimmed by 4 bases and J by 4 bases, 6 bases remained unmatched. The CDR3 totals 15 residues. CDR3 sequence: CASSGVRGRYNEQFF. The CDR3 DNA reads as TGTGCCAGCAGTGGAGTGCGCGGGAGGTACAATGAGCAGTTCTTC.

The J gene is TRBJ1-3, the V gene TRBV9; weak D call: TRBD1 (6 bases). Germline CDR1 is SGDLS and CDR2 is YYNGEE. Deletions cut 0 bases from V and 4 bases from J, with 8 bases between. The CDR3 has 14 amino acids. CDR3 in DNA: TGTGCCAGCAGCGTAGGGGGGCGAGGAAACACCATATATTTT. Protein sequence: CASSVGGRGNTIYF.

This clone was observed a handful of times. The chain combines TRBV5-1 with TRBJ2-5, with 7 bases aligning to TRBD2. The CDR3 extends over 13 amino acids. V shed 2 bases, J shed 5 bases, and the junction held 3 bases outside the gene matches. CDR1 SGHRS and CDR2 YFSETQ come from the germline V gene. This CDR3 is CASSLASGETQYF. The CDR3 DNA is TGCGCCAGCAGCTTAGCTAGCGGTGAGACCCAGTACTTC.

To note about this clone: Other nucleotide sequences in the sample specify the same CDR3. The genes are TRBV5-6 and TRBJ2-3; D perhaps matches TRBD2 (6 bases). The CDR3 loop spans 14 amino acids. Germline CDR1 is SGHDT and CDR2 is YYEEEE. V was clipped by 4 bases and J by 0 bases, with 9 bases between them. The CDR3 spells CASSRGVSTDTQYF. DNA for the CDR3: TGTGCCAGCAGCCGCGGGGTAAGCACAGATACGCAGTATTTT.

The chain joins TRBV5-1 to TRBJ1-2, with D unresolved. Germline-derived CDR1 and CDR2 are SGHRS and YFSETQ. The CDR3 totals 13 residues. Trimming took off 0 bases at V and 8 bases at J, with 11 bases between the two ends. The chain's CDR3 is CASSLDSSSGYTF. The CDR3 DNA reads TGCGCCAGCAGCTTGGACAGTTCAAGCGGCTACACCTTC.

The table lists this clone with a few counts. The rearrangement uses TRBV6-1 and TRBJ2-5; 12 nucleotides align to TRBD2. The germline V gene encodes CDR1 MNHNS and CDR2 SASEGT. The V segment lost 2 bases and the J segment 4 bases; nucleotides outside the gene matches: 2. This CDR3 has 15 residues. In DNA form, the CDR3 reads TGTGCCAGCAGTGAAAGGGGACTAGCGGGAGAGACCCAGTACTTC. Protein sequence: CASSERGLAGETQYF.

This clone was observed a handful of times. The rearrangement links TRBV5-1 to TRBJ1-4; D might be TRBD1 (5 bases). In germline, CDR1 is SGHRS, CDR2 YFSETQ. The CDR3 extends over 14 amino acids. V lost 0 bases and J lost 4, with 7 bases in between. The CDR3 sequence: CASSLEGDNEKLFF. CDR3 bases: TGCGCCAGCAGCTTGGAAGGGGATAATGAAAAACTGTTTTTT.